This is a list of T cell receptor beta chains from one sample in a study of T-cell memory formation after mild COVID-19. TCRdb re-derived calls from the 5' RACE reads in MiXCR, one entry per CDR3 protein. Among 470,000 or so distinct CDR3 sequences listed, roughly 20% were seen once. What was sequenced was PBMCs or a T cell subset sorted from them (not recorded which). Receptor source: an adult woman who had mild COVID-19 (a few samples of this study predate the infection). Cell type and time point are not known. Each CDR3 is given with its conserved first and last residue.

TRBJ2-3	TRBV7-9	CASSSKADRHTDTQYF
TRBJ2-3	TRBV19	CASSIDKAGKGRTDTQYF
TRBJ2-5	TRBV10-2	CASSEIPSGVQGTQYF
TRBJ2-1	TRBV3-1	CASSQVFLQGSYNEQFF
TRBJ2-6	TRBV29-1	CSVEGGGRSSGANVLTF
TRBJ1-5	TRBV10-3	CAISDRLDNQPQHF
TRBJ1-1	TRBV6-4	CASSDSGQGSTEAFF
TRBJ2-1	TRBV7-9	CASSFGLSNEQFF
TRBJ2-7	TRBV6-5	CASSPLGPIGAYEQYF
TRBJ2-3	TRBV11-3	CASSSEVVTQYF
TRBJ2-7	TRBV7-9	CASSPNGQPYF
TRBJ2-4	TRBV7-3	CASSPLGGPGDIQYF
TRBJ1-6	TRBV7-3	CASSQSGQVNSPLHF
TRBJ2-1	TRBV7-2	CASSAGLGVDEQFF
TRBJ1-1	TRBV7-3	CASSHGGTEAFF
TRBJ1-2	TRBV7-8	CASSFPWRGQGGYTF
TRBJ2-3	TRBV5-1	CASSPRGPRTDTQYF